This T cell receptor (beta chain) comes out of a study of radiotherapy plus CTLA-4 blockade in lung cancer. Notes on the study in general: Among reported predictors of response, early blood T cell clone dynamics with interferon-beta performed best.

Profiled with immunoSEQ multiplex PCR; TCRdb holds only in-frame clones, not every one. The table records approximately 39,000 clones, 55% to 75% of them present only once. Focal radiation was given together with CTLA-4 blockade (ipilimumab) to patients with chemo-refractory metastatic non-small-cell lung cancer. With 5 bases clipped from V and 4 bases from J, the junction kept 9 bases outside the gene matches. This CDR3 has 16 amino acids. CDR1 is LNHDA and CDR2 is SQIVND in the germline V gene (reference sequence). This clone was observed a single time. The antigen is not known. This chain connects TRBV19 to TRBJ2-3; TRBD2 aligns across 10 bases. The receptor was isolated from a human donor with non-small cell lung cancer who had stable disease on radiotherapy plus ipilimumab. Specimen: peripheral blood, collected from a patient treated with radiotherapy plus ipilimumab. CDR3 in amino acids: CASSPSGGHGADTQYF. CDR3 in DNA: TGTGCCAGTAGTCCTAGCGGGGGCCACGGAGCAGATACGCAGTATTTT.